This is a list of T cell receptor beta chains from one sample in a study of breast tumors, draining lymph nodes, adjacent tissues. TCRdb called the multiplex PCR reads again in MiXCR, with one record for every CDR3 protein. The repertoire includes approximately 22,000 distinct CDR3 sequences, around two thirds of them detected once, and around 21% sits in the top ten. The sample comprised tumor-adjacent breast tissue. Source of these receptors: a female donor with breast cancer. Some clones in this sample may be carry-over from other donors' samples. CDR3s include the opening cysteine and the closing phenylalanine or tryptophan. A D gene is named only where the DNA matches it firmly. Not all rows give a size; the values are once, few, many and, for expanded clones, a class.

>TRBD1|TRBV27|TRBJ1-6|NA
CASKPGGVSSYNSPLHF
TGTGCCAGCAAGCCAGGGGGCGTCAGCTCCTATAATTCACCCCTCCACTTT
>TRBD2|TRBV7-3|TRBJ2-1|once
CASSLYTSGTDEQFF
TGTGCCAGCAGCTTATATACTAGCGGGACCGATGAGCAGTTCTTC
>TRBD1|TRBV7-9|TRBJ1-2|NA
CASSLRLTGGKGYGYTF
TGTGCCAGCAGCCTCCGGTTGACAGGGGGCAAGGGCTATGGCTACACCTTC
>NA|TRBV6-6|TRBJ1-3|NA
CASFSSSGNTIYF
TGTGCCAGCTTCAGCAGCTCTGGAAACACCATATATTTT
>NA|TRBV20-1|TRBJ2-3|once
CVLLCQQGHIAGGTTDTQYF
NA
>TRBD2|TRBV11-3|TRBJ2-2|NA
CASSKGLAGTGELFF
TGTGCCAGCAGCAAGGGACTAGCGGGAACCGGGGAGCTGTTTTTT
>NA|TRBV6-4|TRBJ2-6|many
CASSHSSRSGANVLTF
TGTGCCAGCAGTCACTCGTCACGCTCTGGGGCCAACGTCCTGACTTTC
>NA|TRBV4-3|TRBJ2-7|many
CASSPSRGGSYEQYF
TGCGCCAGCAGCCCGAGCCGAGGGGGCTCCTACGAGCAGTACTTC
>TRBD1|TRBV11-2|TRBJ1-2|NA
CASSSPGTGFYGYTF
TGTGCCAGCAGCTCCCCAGGGACAGGGTTCTATGGCTACACCTTC
>NA|TRBV5-1|TRBJ2-5|NA
CASCLAAQSQETQYF
TGCGCCAGCTGCCTGGCCGCCCAGTCGCAAGAGACCCAGTACTTC
>TRBD1|TRBV12-3/TRBV12-4|TRBJ2-5|NA
CASSLRDRGETQYF
TGTGCCAGCAGTCTCCGGGACAGGGGGGAGACCCAGTACTTC
>NA|TRBV4-1|TRBJ1-1|many
CASSQSLTFGGAFF
TGCGCCAGCAGCCAGAGTCTCACTTTTGGTGGAGCTTTCTTT
>NA|TRBV4-1|TRBJ2-7|once
CASSQGQGEQYF
TGCGCCAGCAGCCAAGGGCAAGGGGAGCAGTACTTC
>TRBD2|TRBV7-2|TRBJ2-7|many
CASSLALAGGDYEQYF
TGTGCCAGCAGCTTAGCGCTGGCGGGAGGGGACTACGAGCAGTACTTC
>NA|TRBV20-1|TRBJ1-6|NA
CSAKIGGYDNSPLHF
TGCAGTGCTAAGATCGGGGGTTACGATAATTCACCCCTCCACTTT
>NA|TRBV15|TRBJ2-1|NA
CATSRSGAEQFF
TGTGCCACCAGCAGGTCGGGGGCTGAGCAGTTCTTC
>TRBD1|TRBV10-3|TRBJ2-3|NA
CAIKDGTATDTQYF
TGTGCCATCAAGGACGGGACAGCCACAGATACGCAGTATTTT
>NA|TRBV15|TRBJ1-2|once
CATSRDLQGGGYTF
TGTGCCACCAGCAGAGATCTACAGGGTGGGGGCTACACCTTC
>NA|TRBV6-6|TRBJ2-2|many
CASSWWGRGDTGELFF
TGTGCCAGCAGTTGGTGGGGGCGCGGGGACACCGGGGAGCTGTTTTTT
>TRBD1|TRBV29-1|TRBJ2-7|NA
CSVRTGALDEQYF
TGCAGCGTTAGGACAGGGGCTCTAGACGAGCAGTACTTC
>NA|TRBV29-1|TRBJ2-2|once
CSVLGVSGELFF
TGCAGCGTCCTAGGGGTTTCCGGGGAGCTGTTTTTT
>NA|TRBV5-1|TRBJ2-5|NA
CASSFSGDAKQETQYF
TGCGCCAGCAGCTTTTCCGGGGACGCAAAACAAGAGACCCAGTACTTC
>TRBD1|TRBV7-9|TRBJ2-5|NA
CASSARDRGETQYF
TGTGCCAGCAGCGCTAGGGACAGGGGAGAGACCCAGTACTTC
>TRBD1|TRBV10-3|TRBJ1-2|few
CAISGTGGYGYTF
TGTGCCATCAGTGGGACAGGGGGCTATGGCTACACCTTC
>TRBD1|TRBV6-5|TRBJ1-3|many
CASSHGTGGSGNTIYF
TGTGCCAGCAGTCACGGGACAGGGGGCTCTGGAAACACCATATATTTT
>NA|TRBV20-1|TRBJ2-1|NA
CSAGYYLGEDEQFF
TGCAGTGCTGGTTACTACTTAGGGGAGGATGAGCAGTTCTTC
>NA|TRBV20-1|TRBJ1-5|NA
CSALSPGEHNQPQHF
TGCAGTGCTTTATCTCCAGGGGAACACAATCAGCCCCAGCATTTT
>TRBD1|TRBV7-9|TRBJ1-5|NA
CASSSPTGDQPQHF
TGTGCCAGCAGCTCCCCGACAGGGGATCAGCCCCAGCATTTT
>TRBD1|TRBV6-5|TRBJ1-2|NA
CASSLTGVNYGYTF
TGTGCCAGCAGTTTGACAGGGGTAAACTATGGCTACACCTTC